The 15 T cell receptor beta chains below all came from one sample that was sequenced in a study of blood T cell repertoires in COVID-19. This table comes from immunoSEQ multiplex PCR, and its TCRdb copy is limited to in-frame clones, with some not included. In the table there are roughly 150,000 clones, over 75% of which are singletons. The sequencing sample was made of peripheral blood. Source of these receptors: a woman aged 40 to 49 with acute or convalescent COVID-19.

This chain links TRBV19 with TRBJ1-5, with D unclear. The CDR3 contains 18 residues. V was cut by 1 base and J by 2 bases, with 18 bases left in between. Germline V gene sequence: CDR1 LNHDA, CDR2 SQIVND (reference sequence). In DNA, the CDR3 is TGTGCCAGTAGTATAGCCCTTAGGTCGTCTCGGGGCAATCAGCCCCAGCATTTT. Protein: CASSIALRSSRGNQPQHF.

The J gene is TRBJ2-3, the V gene TRBV5-1; 11 bases line up with TRBD2. The CDR3 is 16 residues long. V was clipped by 4 bases and J by 2 bases; unmatched bases: 6. The germline CDR1 and CDR2 sequences are SGHRS and YFSETQ. The CDR3 is CASSLGTSGFTDTQYF. For the CDR3, the DNA is TGCGCCAGCAGCCTTGGGACTAGCGGTTTCACAGATACGCAGTATTTT.

This chain connects TRBV9 to TRBJ2-5; TRBD1 agrees at 7 bases. The V segment lost 2 bases and the J segment 5 bases; nucleotides outside the gene matches: 15. Germline CDR1 is SGDLS and CDR2 is YYNGEE. The CDR3 runs to 17 residues. The CDR3 region is CASSVQPLTGPGETQYF. The CDR3 nucleotides read TGTGCCAGCAGCGTCCAACCGTTGACAGGGCCCGGGGAGACCCAGTACTTC.

The chain couples TRBV27 to TRBJ2-1, with 11 nucleotides matching TRBD2. CDR1 and CDR2 from the germline V gene are MNHEY and SMNVEV (reference sequence). J was trimmed by 0 bases and V by 1 base; bases with no gene match: 2. The CDR3 spans 17 residues. CDR3 amino acids: CASSLLAGGLSYNEQFF. The CDR3 coding sequence is TGTGCCAGCAGTTTATTAGCGGGAGGGCTCTCCTACAATGAGCAGTTCTTC.

The V and J genes are TRBV12-5 and TRBJ2-7; 12 bases align to TRBD1. Trimming took 1 base from V and 6 from J; bases not matched to a gene: 7. CDR3 length: 16 residues. Germline CDR1 LGHNT, CDR2 FRNRAP. The CDR3 loop is CASGLAQGTGGPEQYF. CDR3 coding DNA: TGTGCTAGTGGTTTGGCACAAGGGACAGGGGGCCCCGAGCAGTACTTC.

This clone occurred once. This chain connects TRBV10-3 to TRBJ2-2; D possibly corresponds to TRBD2 (6 bases). The CDR3 runs to 13 residues. Trimming pared 9 bases from V and 2 bases from J, leaving 10 bases between. Looked up from germline, CDR1 is ENHRY and CDR2 is SYGVKD. The CDR3 DNA follows: TGTGCCATGAAGGACTACAACACCGGGGAGCTGTTTTTT. It specifies CAMKDYNTGELFF.

The sample holds one count of this clone. V is TRBV11-2 and J is TRBJ2-7; D ambiguous. The CDR3 covers 15 residues. CDR1 SGHAT and CDR2 FQNNGV come from the germline V gene. The ends were cut back, 5 bases at V and 2 bases at J, with 16 bases in the middle. CDR3 sequence reads: CASSRFVGAAYEQYF. CDR3 nucleotide sequence: TGTGCCAGCAGCCGATTTGTCGGAGCTGCCTACGAGCAGTACTTC.

The DNA for the CDR3 is TGTGCCAGCAGTCAAATCCCGGGACAGGGGCAAGAGACCCAGTACTTC. This sequence encodes CASSQIPGQGQETQYF. The chain couples TRBV2 to TRBJ2-5, with TRBD1 matching over 10 bases. Germline CDR1 SNHLY, CDR2 FYNNEI. The CDR3 loop spans 16 amino acids. V was clipped by 5 bases and J by 2 bases; unmatched bases: 8.

V and J are TRBV7-9 and TRBJ1-6; weak D call: TRBD1 (6 bases). The ends were cut back, 7 bases at V and 7 bases at J, with 17 bases in the middle. This CDR3 has 15 residues. From germline, CDR1 is SEHNR and CDR2 FQNEAQ (reference sequence). CDR3 coding DNA: TGTGCCAGCAACTCAAGGACAGCCCAAAATTCACCCCTCCACTTT. Translated: CASNSRTAQNSPLHF.

The gene calls are TRBV5-8 and TRBJ2-1; no firm D call. This CDR3 contains 15 residues. Germline CDR1 reads SGHTS; CDR2 reads YDEGEE. V was trimmed by 5 bases and J by 5 bases, leaving 17 bases between them. The CDR3, as DNA: TGTGCCAGCAGTTTTGACAAGTCGTATGACAATGAGCAGTTCTTC. This encodes CASSFDKSYDNEQFF.

Comments on this clone: A read error may account for a junction end that differs from germline. V usage is TRBV5-1 and J usage is TRBJ2-1; TRBD2 aligns across 10 bases. The CDR3 runs to 21 residues. Germline V gene lookup returns CDR1 SGHRS and CDR2 YFSETQ. The CDR3 here is CASSLVPGGLAGVGPYNEQFF. The CDR3 bases are TGCGCCAGCAGTTTGGTTCCCGGAGGGCTAGCGGGGGTGGGACCCTACAATGAGCAGTTCTTC. Full variable domain (outside the CDR3, taken from reference TRBV5-1 and TRBJ2-1): KAGVTQTPRYLIKTRGQQVTLSCSPISGHRSVSWYQQTPGQGLQFLFEYFSETQRNKGNFPGRFSGRQFSNSRSEMNVSTLELGDSALYLCASSLVPGGLAGVGPYNEQFFGPGTRLTVL.

The chain links TRBV19 to TRBJ1-4, with D hard to call. The V gene lost 5 bases and the J gene lost 8 bases, with 21 bases spanning the gap. Germline loops: CDR1 LNHDA, CDR2 SQIVND (reference sequence). The CDR3 is 16 residues long. CDR3 residues: CASSLNPHSGEEKLFF. In DNA form, the CDR3 reads TGTGCCAGTAGTTTAAACCCACATAGCGGGGAGGAAAAACTGTTTTTT.

About this clone: In the same sample, other DNA sequences code for this CDR3. The chain recombines TRBV5-1 with TRBJ1-1; 7 bases align to TRBD1. Trimming at V came to 0 bases and at J to 4 bases, leaving 3 bases not matched to a gene. There are 14 residues in the CDR3. The germline V gene has CDR1 SGHRS and CDR2 YFSETQ. The CDR3 spells CASSLETGSTEAFF. CDR3 in DNA: TGCGCCAGCAGCTTGGAGACAGGGAGCACTGAAGCTTTCTTT.

The chain carries TRBV7-8 and TRBJ2-1; perhaps TRBD2 as D (7 bases). V was pared by 5 bases and J by 4 bases, with 21 bases between. This CDR3 has 17 residues. Germline V gives CDR1 SGHVS, CDR2 FQNEAQ. DNA for the CDR3: TGTGCCAGCAGCCCCCGGTCTAGCGGAGGGGGATACAATGAGCAGTTCTTC. Protein: CASSPRSSGGGYNEQFF.

This clone was found once. This chain links TRBV6-6 with TRBJ2-7, with D unclear. Per the germline V gene, CDR1 is MNHNY and CDR2 is SVGAGI (reference sequence). Trimming took off 10 bases at V and 5 bases at J, with 18 bases between the two ends. This CDR3 contains 13 residues. The CDR3 here is CATGSFEVDEQYF. The CDR3 DNA is TGTGCCACCGGGTCCTTTGAAGTCGACGAGCAGTACTTC.